The T cell receptor (beta chain) described here comes from a study of beta chain features in type 1 diabetes. Every isolated RNA sample was fully reverse transcribed, so sequencing captured expressed TCRB transcripts. The assay was immunoSEQ multiplex PCR, and TCRdb's table has in-frame clones only and misses some. The sample consists of hundreds of thousands of clones, 10% to 15% of them appearing once. All of the sorted populations showed purity greater than 95%. The CDR3 extends over 13 amino acids. V was pared by 6 bases and J by 1 base, with 9 bases between. The material sequenced was naive CD4+ T cells from blood. The genes are TRBV23-1 and TRBJ1-1; tentative D call: TRBD1 (6 bases). TRBV23-1 is given ORF status, its function remaining uncertain. The receptor was isolated from a young man in good health. CDR3 residues: CASRPGQNTEAFF. The CDR3 DNA sequence: TGCGCCAGCAGACCGGGACAGAACACTGAAGCTTTCTTT.